One and the same sample provided the 19 T cell receptor beta chains below, sequenced in a study of regulatory T cells in long-lasting Graves disease. Arm-PCR of CDR3 regions and iRepertoire HTBI primers were the basis on which TCR beta libraries were built. One entry per CDR3 protein results from TCRdb running MiXCR on the multiplex PCR reads. There are 700,000 or so distinct CDR3 sequences in the sample; around 30% occur only once, and about two fifths lies in the top ten. The time point denotes: persistent/refractory GD, antithyroid drugs over 5 years with positive TRAb. TCR sequences were obtained from RNA taken from PBMCs. Source: peripheral blood mononuclear cells (PBMCs), taken when the disease was refractory, from a patient treated with antithyroid drugs. Receptors were obtained from a female donor with Graves disease.

This clonotype was seen once. The chain has TRBV19 and TRBJ1-5; 7 bases align to TRBD1. J gave up 0 bases and V 4 bases, and 9 bases lay outside the gene matches. The germline gives CDR1 LNHDA, CDR2 SQIVND (reference sequence). The CDR3 is 17 amino acids. CDR3 sequence (DNA): TGTGCCAGTAGTACCACGACAGGGACATATAGCAATCAGCCCCAGCATTTT. Protein: CASSTTTGTYSNQPQHF.

This clonotype was detected ten times or more. The chain employs TRBV28 and TRBJ2-7, with 7 bases fitting TRBD1. The V gene's germline CDR1 is MDHEN and CDR2 SYDVKM. The junction had 5 bases not matched to a gene; V was cut back by 1 base and J by 8 bases. The CDR3 runs to 13 residues. CDR3 sequence: CASSLSPTGKQYF. The CDR3 DNA follows: TGTGCCAGCAGTTTATCCCCGACAGGGAAGCAGTACTTC.

The chain joins TRBV3-1 to TRBJ2-7, with D perhaps matching TRBD1 (5 bases). Germline assignment: CDR1 LGHDT and CDR2 YNNKEL (reference sequence). V lost 6 bases, J lost 4 bases, and 10 bases lay in between. This CDR3 contains 12 residues. CDR3 in amino acids: CASSDQGYEQYF. The CDR3 DNA sequence: TGTGCCAGCAGTGATCAGGGTTACGAGCAGTACTTC.

This clonotype was recorded at least ten times. The V call is TRBV3-1, the J call TRBJ2-5; no firm D call. V was cut by 1 base and J by 5 bases, with 11 bases left in between. The CDR3 contains 14 residues. The V gene's germline CDR1 is LGHDT and CDR2 YNNKEL (reference sequence). CDR3 protein: CASSQAPPLETQYF. The CDR3 coding sequence is TGTGCCAGCAGCCAAGCCCCTCCCTTGGAGACCCAGTACTTC.

Ten or more counts support this clonotype. The chain has TRBV6-5 and TRBJ1-2, with a tentative D call TRBD1 (5 bases). The germline V gene encodes CDR1 MNHEY and CDR2 SVGAGI. The CDR3 extends over 16 amino acids. V was clipped by 3 bases and J by 2 bases, with 16 bases between them. The CDR3 DNA is TGTGCCAGCAGTTATATCGTGGGGGAAAAGAACTATGGCTACACCTTC. This gives the protein CASSYIVGEKNYGYTF.

This clonotype was seen more than once but under ten times. V and J are TRBV5-1 and TRBJ2-2; possibly TRBD1 or TRBD2 for D (5 bases each). The CDR3 runs 15 residues. Germline V CDR1 and CDR2: SGHRS, YFSETQ. The V end was cut by 2 bases, the J end by 1 base, with 9 bases between. The CDR3 DNA is TGCGCCAGCAGCTTACGGGACCGGAACACCGGGGAGCTGTTTTTT. This codes for CASSLRDRNTGELFF.

The chain combines TRBV10-3 with TRBJ1-2; 9 bases align to TRBD1. Germline CDR1 reads ENHRY; CDR2 reads SYGVKD. The V gene end was trimmed by 10 bases and the J gene end by 8 bases; junction bases not matched to a gene: 8. The CDR3 consists of 12 residues. CDR3 sequence (DNA): TGTGCCACTGGGACAGGGTCCGGGGGCTACACCTTC. Translation gives CATGTGSGGYTF.

The chain is built from TRBV28 and TRBJ1-1; D gene ambiguous. This CDR3 is 15 amino acids long. Trimming cost V 7 bases and J 0 bases, with 15 bases left between them. CDR1 is MDHEN, CDR2 SYDVKM, per germline. This CDR3 reads CASNLPGVLNTEAFF. DNA for the CDR3: TGTGCCAGCAATCTACCGGGCGTCTTGAACACTGAAGCTTTCTTT. The variable domain in full, completed from reference TRBV28 and TRBJ1-1, reads DVKVTQSSRYLVKRTGEKVFLECVQDMDHENMFWYRQDPGLGLRLIYFSYDVKMKEKGDIPEGYSVSREKKERFSLILESASTNQTSMYLCASNLPGVLNTEAFFGQGTRLTVV.

The chain recombines TRBV9 with TRBJ2-7, with 9 nucleotides matching TRBD2. Per germline, CDR1 SGDLS and CDR2 YYNGEE. This CDR3 spans 16 amino acids. V lost 4 bases, J lost 1 base, and 9 bases stayed unmatched. The CDR3 here is CASSPIALAGSYEQYF. The CDR3 DNA is TGTGCCAGCAGCCCCATAGCCCTAGCGGGGTCCTACGAGCAGTACTTC.

Concerning this clonotype: A single base separates this from a much larger clone, so it may be a read error. V is TRBV2 and J is TRBJ1-5; D is perhaps TRBD1 (5 bases). Germline CDR1 is SNHLY and CDR2 is FYNNEI. CDR3 length equals 15 residues. As DNA, the CDR3 is TGTGCCAGCAGCGGGGGAGGACGGGGAAATCGGCCCCAGCATTTT. Translation gives CASSGGGRGNRPQHF.

This clonotype came up a few times. The V and J genes are TRBV29-1 and TRBJ1-1; 9 bases agree with TRBD1. J gave up 4 bases and V 8 bases, and 11 bases lay outside the gene matches. CDR3 size: 14 residues. Germline loops: CDR1 SQVTM, CDR2 ANQGSEA. CDR3 protein: CSTLQGARVTEAFF. The CDR3 bases are TGCAGCACCTTACAGGGGGCGCGGGTCACTGAAGCTTTCTTT.

V usage is TRBV6-1 and J usage is TRBJ2-5; D may be TRBD1 or TRBD2 (6 bases each). Per germline, CDR1 MNHNS and CDR2 SASEGT. V lost 6 bases, J lost 2 bases, and 10 bases lay in between. CDR3 length: 13 amino acids. The CDR3 sequence: CASRGGQQETQYF. The CDR3 DNA follows: TGTGCCAGCAGGGGGGGACAACAAGAGACCCAGTACTTC.

This clonotype was counted ten times or more. The CDR3 is CASSLQTGRTEAFF. CDR3 nucleotide sequence: TGTGCCAGCAGCTTACAGACAGGGAGGACTGAAGCTTTCTTT. The rearrangement links TRBV28 to TRBJ1-1; TRBD1 agrees at 7 bases. With V trimmed by 6 bases and J by 5 bases, 9 bases remained unmatched. The CDR3 sequence is 14 residues long. Germline V gives CDR1 MDHEN, CDR2 SYDVKM.

This clonotype was seen once. The chain's CDR3 is CASGRLSNTGELFF. The CDR3 bases are TGTGCCAGCGGGAGACTTTCGAACACCGGGGAGCTGTTTTTT. This sequence joins TRBV9 and TRBJ2-2, with D perhaps TRBD2 (5 bases). Trimming shortened V by 7 bases and J by 0 bases, and 10 bases separated the two germline ends. This CDR3 contains 14 residues. Per germline, CDR1 SGDLS and CDR2 YYNGEE.

The rearrangement links TRBV19 to TRBJ1-5; tentatively, D is TRBD1 (6 bases). This CDR3 is built from 13 residues. Trimming stripped 3 bases from V and 5 bases from J, with 8 bases between. CDR1 is LNHDA, CDR2 SQIVND, per germline (reference sequence). CDR3: CASSIYRDQPQHF. Written as DNA, the CDR3 is TGTGCCAGTAGTATCTACAGGGATCAGCCCCAGCATTTT.

CDR3 sequence reads: CASSPLGQETQYF. CDR3 nucleotide sequence: TGTGCCAGCAGTCCGCTGGGTCAAGAGACCCAGTACTTC. J is TRBJ2-5 and V is TRBV12-3 or TRBV12-4; D is undetermined. The CDR3 totals 13 residues. V lost 5 bases to trimming and J lost 2 bases, with 9 bases between them.

This chain connects TRBV11-2 to TRBJ2-2; tentatively, D is TRBD1 (6 bases). The germline CDR1 and CDR2 sequences are SGHAT and FQNNGV. The CDR3 contains 15 residues. The V and J ends lost 3 bases and 6 bases respectively, with 14 bases between them. CDR3 region: CASSFLRDMAGELFF. The CDR3 DNA follows: TGTGCCAGCAGCTTCCTCCGGGACATGGCCGGGGAGCTGTTTTTT.

The V and J genes are TRBV20-1 and TRBJ2-3, with 7 bases that match TRBD2. The J segment lost 5 bases and the V segment lost 0 bases, leaving 5 bases of the junction unmatched. The CDR3 spans 14 residues. Germline values: CDR1 DFQATT, CDR2 SNEGSKA (reference sequence). The CDR3: CSAREAGAGDTQYF. For the CDR3, the DNA is TGCAGTGCTAGAGAGGCGGGAGCCGGAGATACGCAGTATTTT.

This clonotype was observed a few times. V is TRBV10-3 and J is TRBJ1-3, with D possibly TRBD1 on 5 matching bases. Trimming shortened V by 2 bases and J by 2 bases, and 13 bases separated the two germline ends. The CDR3 is 16 amino acids. In germline, CDR1 is ENHRY, CDR2 SYGVKD. In DNA, the CDR3 is TGTGCCATCAGTGAGGGCAGGGAGACGGCTGGAAACACCATATATTTT. This translates into CAISEGRETAGNTIYF.